These 18 T cell receptor beta chains share one sample of origin, sequenced in a study of tumor and adjacent non-tumor tissue in lung cancer. Three rounds of nested PCR, following a modified ARM-PCR protocol, produced the TCRbeta library. A single record per CDR3 protein comes from TCRdb applying MiXCR to the multiplex PCR reads. The sample contains some 97,000 distinct CDR3 sequences, 65% of which appear only once. The template was RNA from unsorted bulk tissue. The normal lung tissue was taken more than 3 cm from the tumor edge. The sample was distant non-tumor lung tissue. Receptors were obtained from a young man with non-small cell lung cancer.

This clonotype was seen many times. The gene calls are TRBV6-1 and TRBJ2-5; TRBD2 matches 8 bases. Germline-derived CDR1 and CDR2 are MNHNS and SASEGT. Unmatched junction bases numbered 10, after V lost 5 bases and J lost 5 bases. The CDR3 loop spans 15 amino acids. CDR3 loop: CASSPRRGALETQYF. The CDR3 DNA sequence: TGTGCCAGCAGTCCCCGGCGGGGGGCCCTGGAGACCCAGTACTTC.

Points on this clonotype: The CDR3 carries no conserved terminal phenylalanine or tryptophan, so it likely arises from a read error. The DNA is left out, because the CDR3 cannot be placed on it with certainty; the CDR3 is given as TCRdb lists it. The chain uses TRBV11-2 and TRBJ1-1; the D call of TRBD1 is as the table states it, not checked on the DNA. Germline CDR1 is SGHAT and CDR2 is FQNNGV. The CDR3 is 13 residues long, counting both termini. The CDR3 loop is CASSFGQDTEAFY.

This chain joins TRBV5-8 and TRBJ2-7; 9 bases are a match to TRBD1. The length of the CDR3 is 16 residues. The J segment lost 7 bases and the V segment lost 4 bases, leaving 15 bases of the junction unmatched. Germline V lookup: CDR1 SGHTS, CDR2 YDEGEE. The CDR3 region has the DNA TGTGCCAGCAGCATTGCTCCCGGGACAGGGAGCTGGGAGCAGTACTTC. As protein: CASSIAPGTGSWEQYF.

As for this clonotype: Relative to the germline gene, one junction end is altered; a read error may explain this. The rearrangement joins TRBV29-1 to TRBJ1-1; D may be TRBD1 (5 bases). The germline gives CDR1 SQVTM, CDR2 ANQGSEA. CDR3 length: 14 amino acids. The CDR3 reads CSVEESGGNTEVFF. In DNA form, the CDR3 reads TGCAGCGTTGAAGAGTCCGGGGGGAATACTGAAGTTTTCTTT.

Ten or more counts support this clonotype. The genes are TRBV6-2 or TRBV6-3 and TRBJ1-1; 8 bases agree with TRBD1. Germline lookup yields CDR1 MNHEY and CDR2 SVGEGT. Trimming removed 4 bases from V and 5 bases from J; junction bases left unmatched: 9. This CDR3 comprises 15 residues. The CDR3 DNA follows: TGTGCCAGCAGTTCTGACTGGACAGGGAATACTGAAGCTTTCTTT. It encodes CASSSDWTGNTEAFF.

For this clonotype: This may be a read error, as it is one base from a much larger clone. The gene calls are TRBV11-2 and TRBJ1-1, with TRBD1 matching 8 bases. This CDR3 has 14 residues. CDR1 and CDR2 from the germline V gene are SGHAT and FQNNGV. CDR3 bases: TGTGCCAGCAGGACCCTAGGACAGGGCGGTGAAGTTTTCTTT. This codes for CASRTLGQGGEVFF.

With regard to this clonotype: With a much larger clone just one base away, this may be a read error. The missing conserved phenylalanine or tryptophan at the end of this CDR3 makes a read error likely. V gene TRBV20-1 combines with J gene TRBJ2-1; TRBD2 matches at 10 bases. V shed 6 bases, J shed 7 bases, and the junction held 9 bases outside the gene matches. Germline V gene lookup returns CDR1 DFQATT and CDR2 SNEGSKA (reference sequence). CDR3 length equals 14 residues. The CDR3 here is CSAPSSGSSNEQFC. Written as DNA, the CDR3 is TGCAGTGCCCCTTCTAGCGGGAGTTCTAATGAGCAGTTCTGC.

The CDR3 here is CAINSGLRNEQYF. For the CDR3, the DNA is TGTGCCATCAATTCCGGGCTTCGCAACGAGCAGTACTTC. This rearrangement joins TRBV10-3 to TRBJ2-7; the D is unclear. Deletions cut 7 bases from V and 5 bases from J, with 15 bases between. Germline V gene lookup returns CDR1 ENHRY and CDR2 SYGVKD. The length of the CDR3 is 13 residues.

This chain uses TRBV6-6 with TRBJ1-6; D gene ambiguous. The CDR3 is made up of 16 amino acids. V dropped 9 bases and J dropped 4 bases, with 19 bases sitting between them. CDR1 and CDR2 from the germline V gene are MNHNY and SVGAGI (reference sequence). The CDR3 here is CASSSYTTEYNSPLHF. The CDR3 bases are TGTGCCAGTAGCAGCTACACGACTGAGTATAATTCACCCCTCCACTTT.

The chain carries TRBV29-1 and TRBJ2-7, with D perhaps matching TRBD1 or TRBD2 (5 bases each). V was shortened by 6 bases and J by 6 bases, with 12 bases between the two germline ends. The CDR3 consists of 11 residues. Germline-derived CDR1 and CDR2 are SQVTM and ANQGSEA. CDR3 protein: CSVMTGGEQYF. The CDR3 nucleotides are TGCAGCGTAATGACTGGGGGCGAGCAGTACTTC.

This clonotype occurred a few times. The chain couples TRBV7-8 to TRBJ2-5, with 12 bases fitting TRBD2. CDR3 size: 16 residues. Germline values: CDR1 SGHVS, CDR2 FQNEAQ. V lost 8 bases to trimming and J lost 1 base; unmatched junction nucleotides: 8. The chain's CDR3 is CASGLAGGPIQETQYF. CDR3 coding DNA: TGTGCCAGCGGGCTAGCGGGGGGGCCGATCCAAGAGACCCAGTACTTC. The entire variable domain, with the rest obtained from reference TRBV7-8 and TRBJ2-5, is as follows: GAGVSQSPRYKVAKRGQDVALRCDPISGHVSLFWYQQALGQGPEFLTYFQNEAQLDKSGLPSDRFFAERPEGSVSTLKIQRTQQEDSAVYLCASGLAGGPIQETQYFGPGTRLLVL.

This clonotype was picked up many times. The chain joins TRBV6-2 or TRBV6-3 to TRBJ2-3; maybe TRBD2 (6 bases). V lost 7 bases and J 5 bases, leaving 16 bases between the germline ends. The CDR3 runs 14 residues. Germline V gene lookup returns CDR1 MNHEY and CDR2 SVGEGT. This CDR3 reads CASNPRRAGDTQYF. The CDR3 bases are TGTGCCAGCAACCCTCGGAGGGCAGGAGATACGCAGTATTTT.

This clonotype was observed once. The chain couples TRBV7-2 to TRBJ2-3; D is undetermined. The ends were cut back, 5 bases at V and 0 bases at J, with 9 bases in the middle. The CDR3 contains 14 residues. CDR1 SGHTA and CDR2 FQGNSA come from the germline V gene. The CDR3 nucleotides are TGTGCCAGCAGCATGTGGCAGAGCACAGATACGCAGTATTTT. Its protein product is CASSMWQSTDTQYF.

For this clonotype: A junction end diverges from the germline sequence, so it may reflect a read error. The chain uses TRBV20-1 and TRBJ2-7; D not certain. CDR1 is DFQATT and CDR2 is SNEGSKA in the germline V gene (reference sequence). The CDR3 runs to 12 residues. The CDR3 region has the DNA TGCAGTGTTAGAGATCTGCCCTACGAGCAGTACTTC. As protein: CSVRDLPYEQYF.

Concerning this clonotype: The junction and the germline gene differ at one end; a read error may be behind it. The chain couples TRBV6-8 to TRBJ1-1; maybe TRBD1 (5 bases). The CDR3 has 15 amino acids. Germline CDR1 reads MNHGY; CDR2 reads SAAAGT. The CDR3 sequence: CASSYIGDLNTEAFF. CDR3 coding DNA: TGCGCCAGCAGTTACATCGGGGACTTGAACACTGAAGCTTTCTTT.

This clonotype was detected many times. This rearrangement joins TRBV6-5 to TRBJ1-2; D is uncertain. With 2 bases removed from V and 2 bases from J, the gap between germline ends came to 12 bases. Germline V CDR1 and CDR2: MNHEY, SVGAGI. The CDR3 extends over 15 amino acids. The CDR3 spells CASSYGVPTNYGYTF. Here the CDR3 DNA reads TGTGCCAGCAGTTACGGGGTCCCCACGAACTATGGCTACACCTTC.

This clonotype showed up just a few times. The germline gene is not matched at one end of the junction; a read error may be the cause. J is TRBJ2-1 and V is TRBV11-3, with no clear D. Germline loops: CDR1 SGHNT, CDR2 YENEEA. The CDR3 is made up of 13 amino acids. This chain's CDR3 is CASSLGSYNEQFF. The CDR3 nucleotides read TGTGCCAGCAGCTTAGGGAGCTACAACGAGCAGTTCTTC.

A note on this clonotype: It is likely a read error, because the conserved phenylalanine at the end of the CDR3 is missing. V usage is TRBV12-3 or TRBV12-4 and J usage is TRBJ1-6; 7 bases map to TRBD1. V trimming: 5 bases; J trimming: 8 bases; junction bases outside the gene matches: 15. This CDR3 has 17 amino acids. The CDR3 bases are TGTGCCAGCAGTGCCTGGGACAGCGGAGGTTGGGATTCACCCCTCCACTAT. Protein sequence: CASSAWDSGGWDSPLHY.